Shown below are 5 T cell receptor beta chains from a single sample sequenced in a study of CD8 T cells in ankylosing spondylitis. TCRdb independently ran MiXCR on the 5' RACE reads; one entry per CDR3 protein. Here the sample spans 150,000 to 200,000 distinct CDR3 sequences, roughly 13% being singletons. The sequencing sample was made of blood, either unsorted or a sorted T cell fraction (not recorded which). Receptors originate from a female donor with ankylosing spondylitis or in good health (not recorded which).

This chain uses TRBV7-2 with TRBJ1-2, with 8 bases lining up with TRBD1. The germline V gene has CDR1 SGHTA and CDR2 FQGNSA. The CDR3 is made up of 14 amino acids. Trimming at V came to 6 bases and at J to 5 bases, leaving 8 bases not matched to a gene. CDR3 region: CASSSQGAVYGYTF. The CDR3 DNA reads as TGTGCCAGCAGTTCCCAGGGGGCTGTTTATGGCTACACCTTC.

This clonotype was detected many times. The chain combines TRBV29-1 with TRBJ1-1; the D is unclear. CDR1 and CDR2 from the germline V gene are SQVTM and ANQGSEA. The V and J ends lost 2 bases and 1 base respectively, with 8 bases between them. This CDR3 spans 13 amino acids. CDR3 coding DNA: TGCAGCGTTGAAAAAACAGAGAACACTGAAGCTTTCTTT. This translates into CSVEKTENTEAFF.

This clonotype was seen ten or more times. The genes are TRBV29-1 and TRBJ1-1, with TRBD1 identical over 10 bases. Germline V gene lookup returns CDR1 SQVTM and CDR2 ANQGSEA. There are 13 residues in the CDR3. The V segment lost 5 bases and the J segment 6 bases; nucleotides outside the gene matches: 6. CDR3 protein: CSVLRDRGPEAFF. CDR3 bases: TGCAGCGTTCTCCGGGACAGGGGCCCTGAAGCTTTCTTT.

This chain joins TRBV27 and TRBJ1-6; TRBD1 is a possible D gene (6 bases). This CDR3 has 17 amino acids. Trimming removed 3 bases at V and 7 bases at J, with 19 bases between. Germline CDR1 and CDR2: MNHEY and SMNVEV (reference sequence). The CDR3 DNA follows: TGTGCCAGCAGTTTGGAGAGCAGGGGAAGAAGGAATTCACCCCTCCACTTT. It translates to CASSLESRGRRNSPLHF.

This clonotype was seen at least ten times. This chain connects TRBV5-1 to TRBJ2-7; no firm D call. Germline V CDR1 and CDR2: SGHRS, YFSETQ. Trimming took 4 bases from V and 3 from J, leaving 11 bases between them. The CDR3 runs to 13 residues. The CDR3 bases are TGCGCCAGCAGCCCGGGCGCATTCTACGAGCAGTACTTC. Amino acids: CASSPGAFYEQYF. Using reference TRBV5-1 and TRBJ2-7 for the parts outside the CDR3, the full variable domain is KAGVTQTPRYLIKTRGQQVTLSCSPISGHRSVSWYQQTPGQGLQFLFEYFSETQRNKGNFPGRFSGRQFSNSRSEMNVSTLELGDSALYLCASSPGAFYEQYFGPGTRLTVT.